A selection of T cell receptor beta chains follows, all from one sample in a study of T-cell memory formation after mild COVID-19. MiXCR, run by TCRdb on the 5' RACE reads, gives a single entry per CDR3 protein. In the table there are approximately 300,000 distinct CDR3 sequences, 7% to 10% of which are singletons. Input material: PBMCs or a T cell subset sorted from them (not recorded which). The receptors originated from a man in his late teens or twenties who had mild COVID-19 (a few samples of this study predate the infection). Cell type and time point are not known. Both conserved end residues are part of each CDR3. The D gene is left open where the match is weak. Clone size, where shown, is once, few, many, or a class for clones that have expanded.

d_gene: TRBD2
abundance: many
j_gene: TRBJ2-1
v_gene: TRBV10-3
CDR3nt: TGTGCCATCAGTGAGTCTGGCGGGGGCAATGAGCAGTTCTTC
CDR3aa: CAISESGGGNEQFF

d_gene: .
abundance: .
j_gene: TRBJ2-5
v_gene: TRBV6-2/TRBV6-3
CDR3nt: TGTGCCAGCAGTATCAGAGAGACCCAGTACTTC
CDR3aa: CASSIRETQYF

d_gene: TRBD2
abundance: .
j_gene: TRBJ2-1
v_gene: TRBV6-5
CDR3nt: TGTGCCACTCAATTTAGCGGGGGCCGGTACAATGAGCAGTTCTTC
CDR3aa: CATQFSGGRYNEQFF

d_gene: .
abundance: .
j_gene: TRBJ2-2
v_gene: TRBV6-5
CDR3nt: TGTGCCAGCAGTTACGATAAGATACGCACCGGGGAGCTGTTTTTT
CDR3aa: CASSYDKIRTGELFF

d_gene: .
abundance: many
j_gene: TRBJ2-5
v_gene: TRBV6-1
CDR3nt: TGTGCCAGCAGTGAACTGGTAGAGACCCAGTACTTC
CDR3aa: CASSELVETQYF

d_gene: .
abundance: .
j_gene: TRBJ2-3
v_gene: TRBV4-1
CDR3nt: TGCGCCAGCAGCCCCCGTTATGGTAGTAGCACAGATACGCAGTATTTT
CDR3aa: CASSPRYGSSTDTQYF

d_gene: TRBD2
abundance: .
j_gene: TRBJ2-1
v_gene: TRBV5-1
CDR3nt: TGCGCCAGCAGCCCCAAGACTAGCGGGAGTGGTAATGAGCAGTTCTTC
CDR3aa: CASSPKTSGSGNEQFF

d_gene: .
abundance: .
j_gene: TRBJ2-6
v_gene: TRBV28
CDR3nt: TGTGCCAGCAGTTTGGGGGGAAGAGCTGGGGCCAACGTCCTGACTTTC
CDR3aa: CASSLGGRAGANVLTF

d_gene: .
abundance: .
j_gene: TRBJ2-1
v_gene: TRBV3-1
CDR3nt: TGTGCCAGCAGCCCTAGGGGGAGGTTCTACTCCTACAATGAGCAGTTCTTC
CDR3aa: CASSPRGRFYSYNEQFF

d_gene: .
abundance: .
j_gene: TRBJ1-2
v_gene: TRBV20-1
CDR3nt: TGCAGTGCAGGGGAGAACTATGGCTACACCTTC
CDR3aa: CSAGENYGYTF

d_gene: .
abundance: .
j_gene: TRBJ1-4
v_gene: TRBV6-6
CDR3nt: TGTGCCAGCAGTCCAACCGACCGGACGGAAAAACTGTTTTTT
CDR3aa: CASSPTDRTEKLFF

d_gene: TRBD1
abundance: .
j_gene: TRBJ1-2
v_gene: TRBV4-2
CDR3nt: TGTGCCAGCAGCCAAGATCCGGGACAGGGGCAAATCTATGGCTACACCTTC
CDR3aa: CASSQDPGQGQIYGYTF

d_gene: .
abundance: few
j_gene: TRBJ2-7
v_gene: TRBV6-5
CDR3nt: TGTGCCAGCAGTTACTCGACACAATACGAGCAGTACTTC
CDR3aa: CASSYSTQYEQYF

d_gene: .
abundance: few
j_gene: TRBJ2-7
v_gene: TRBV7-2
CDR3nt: TGTGCCAGCAGCCCAGCGGCAGGGTGGGAGCAGTACTTC
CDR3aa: CASSPAAGWEQYF

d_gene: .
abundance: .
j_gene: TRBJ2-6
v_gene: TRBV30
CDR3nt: TGTGCCTGGAGTGGACGAGTTCCCGGGGCCAACGTCCTGACTTTC
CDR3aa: CAWSGRVPGANVLTF

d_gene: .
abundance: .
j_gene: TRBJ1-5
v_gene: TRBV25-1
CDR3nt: TGTGCCAGCAGTGAATCTGGAATTGGGAATCAGCCCCAGCATTTT
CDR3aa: CASSESGIGNQPQHF

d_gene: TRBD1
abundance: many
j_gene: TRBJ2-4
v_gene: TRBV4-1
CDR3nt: TGCGCCAGCAGCCAAGCAGTTCTGACAGGGGTTAACATTCAGTACTTC
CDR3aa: CASSQAVLTGVNIQYF

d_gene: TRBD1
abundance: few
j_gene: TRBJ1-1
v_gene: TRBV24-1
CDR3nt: TGTGCCACCGGGGACAGGTTGAACACTGAAGCTTTCTTT
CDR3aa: CATGDRLNTEAFF

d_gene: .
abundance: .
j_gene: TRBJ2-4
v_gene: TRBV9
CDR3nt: TGTGCCAGCAGCAGAACTCTAGCCAAAAACATTCAGTACTTC
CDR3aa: CASSRTLAKNIQYF

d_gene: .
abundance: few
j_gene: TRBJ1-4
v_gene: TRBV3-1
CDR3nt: TGTGCCAGCAGCATGACGGGGAATGGCGAAAAACTGTTTTTT
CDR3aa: CASSMTGNGEKLFF

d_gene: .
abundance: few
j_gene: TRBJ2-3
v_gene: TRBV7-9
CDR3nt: TGTGCCAGCAGCTTATGGGGCAGTAGAAGCACAGATACGCAGTATTTT
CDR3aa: CASSLWGSRSTDTQYF

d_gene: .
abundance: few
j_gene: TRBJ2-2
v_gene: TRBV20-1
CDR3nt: TGCAGTGCTAGTTACGGGGCGGAGGGGGAGCTGTTTTTT
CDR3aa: CSASYGAEGELFF

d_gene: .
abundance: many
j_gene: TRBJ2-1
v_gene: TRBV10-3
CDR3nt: TGTGCCATCAGTGAGTGGAAGGGTGAGCAGTTCTTC
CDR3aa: CAISEWKGEQFF

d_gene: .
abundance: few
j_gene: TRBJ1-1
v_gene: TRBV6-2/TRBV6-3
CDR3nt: TGTGCCAGCAGTCCTCACCATACAGGGACGAACACTGAAGCTTTCTTT
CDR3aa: CASSPHHTGTNTEAFF